Listed here is a single T cell receptor beta chain. Its antigen is unknown. The source of the sample is a study of shared clonotypes between healthy human individuals. Assay: immunoSEQ multiplex PCR; the TCRdb copy retains only in-frame clones and omits some. The repertoire includes about 700,000 clones, around 90% of them detected once, and about a quarter sits in the top ten. Broader study findings: Against clonotypes common to all four donors, non-shared ones had lower generation probabilities.

The CDR3 is made up of 14 amino acids. The V and J ends lost 5 bases and 4 bases respectively, with 13 bases between them. Per germline, CDR1 MNHEY and CDR2 SMNVEV (reference sequence). CD45RO-negative, CCR7-selected cells formed the naive CD8 fraction, which excluded terminally differentiated effector memory CD45RA+ cells. The chain links TRBV27 to TRBJ2-3; D might be TRBD2 (7 bases). Material: naive CD8+ T cells sorted from blood. The receptor's source is a man aged 30 to 39 in good health. The chain's CDR3 is CASSSGEGADTQYF. The CDR3 coding sequence is TGTGCCAGCAGTAGCGGGGAGGGGGCAGATACGCAGTATTTT.